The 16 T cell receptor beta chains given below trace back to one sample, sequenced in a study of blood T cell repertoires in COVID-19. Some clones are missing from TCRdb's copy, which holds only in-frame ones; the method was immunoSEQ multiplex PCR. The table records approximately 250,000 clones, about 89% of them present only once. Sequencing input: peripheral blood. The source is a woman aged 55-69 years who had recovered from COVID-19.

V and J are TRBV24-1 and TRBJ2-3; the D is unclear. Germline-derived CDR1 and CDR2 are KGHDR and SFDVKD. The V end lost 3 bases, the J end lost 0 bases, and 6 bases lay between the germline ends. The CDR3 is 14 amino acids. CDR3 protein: CATSDHSSTDTQYF. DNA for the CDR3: TGTGCCACCAGTGATCACTCAAGCACAGATACGCAGTATTTT.

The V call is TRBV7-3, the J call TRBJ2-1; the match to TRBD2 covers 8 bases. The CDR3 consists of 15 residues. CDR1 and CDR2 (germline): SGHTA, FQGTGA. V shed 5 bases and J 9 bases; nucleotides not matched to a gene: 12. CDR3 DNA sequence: TGTGCCAGCAGCCTACTGGGCGGGGGGAACAGTGAGCAGTTCTTC. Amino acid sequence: CASSLLGGGNSEQFF. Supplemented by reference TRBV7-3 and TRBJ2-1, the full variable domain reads GAGVSQTPSNKVTEKGKYVELRCDPISGHTALYWYRQSLGQGPEFLIYFQGTGAADDSGLPNDRFFAVRPEGSVSTLKIQRTERGDSAVYLCASSLLGGGNSEQFFGPGTRLTVL.

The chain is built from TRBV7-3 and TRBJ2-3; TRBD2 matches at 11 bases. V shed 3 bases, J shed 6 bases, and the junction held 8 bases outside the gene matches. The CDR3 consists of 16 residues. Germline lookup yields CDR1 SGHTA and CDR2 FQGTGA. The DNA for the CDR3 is TGTGCCAGCAGCTTTGGTAGCGGGGGGGCGCGGGATACGCAGTATTTT. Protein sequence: CASSFGSGGARDTQYF.

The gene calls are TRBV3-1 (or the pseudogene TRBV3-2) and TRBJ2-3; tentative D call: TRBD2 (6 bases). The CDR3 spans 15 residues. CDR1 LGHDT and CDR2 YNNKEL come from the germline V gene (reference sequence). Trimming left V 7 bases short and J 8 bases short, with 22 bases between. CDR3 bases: TGTGCCAGCACCTTAAATAGGGACTGGGGCGGTACGCAGTATTTT. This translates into CASTLNRDWGGTQYF.

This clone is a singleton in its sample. CDR3: CASSVGPGTPSQPQHF. The CDR3 DNA is TGTGCCAGCAGCGTAGGCCCCGGGACACCATCTCAGCCCCAGCATTTT. V gene TRBV9 combines with J gene TRBJ1-5, with D tentatively TRBD1 (6 bases). The V gene's germline CDR1 is SGDLS and CDR2 YYNGEE. V dropped 0 bases and J dropped 6 bases, with 16 bases sitting between them. CDR3 size: 16 residues.

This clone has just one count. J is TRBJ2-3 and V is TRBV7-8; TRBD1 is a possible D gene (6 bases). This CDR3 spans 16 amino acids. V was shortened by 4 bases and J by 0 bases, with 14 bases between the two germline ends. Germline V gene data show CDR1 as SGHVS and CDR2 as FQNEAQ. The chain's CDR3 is CASSSRTATSTDTQYF. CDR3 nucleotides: TGTGCCAGCAGCTCGCGGACAGCCACTAGCACAGATACGCAGTATTTT.

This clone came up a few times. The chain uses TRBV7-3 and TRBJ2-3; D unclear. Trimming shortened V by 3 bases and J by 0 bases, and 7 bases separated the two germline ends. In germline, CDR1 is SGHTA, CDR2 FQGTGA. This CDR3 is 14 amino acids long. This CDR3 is CASSFYPSTDTQYF. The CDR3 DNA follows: TGTGCCAGCAGCTTCTACCCTAGCACAGATACGCAGTATTTT.

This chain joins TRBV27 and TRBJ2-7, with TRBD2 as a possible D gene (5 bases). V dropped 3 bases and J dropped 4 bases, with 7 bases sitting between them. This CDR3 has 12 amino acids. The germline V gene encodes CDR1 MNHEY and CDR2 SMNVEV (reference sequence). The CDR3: CASSFPGYEQYF. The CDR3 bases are TGTGCCAGCAGTTTCCCGGGGTACGAGCAGTACTTC.

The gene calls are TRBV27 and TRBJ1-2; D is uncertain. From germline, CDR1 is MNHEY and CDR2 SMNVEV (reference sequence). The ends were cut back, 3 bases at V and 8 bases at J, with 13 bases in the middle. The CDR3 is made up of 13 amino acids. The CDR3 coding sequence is TGTGCCAGCAGTTTCTCGAGGGCCCGGGGCTACACCTTC. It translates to CASSFSRARGYTF.

CDR3 region: CASSQGQDQGGIQPQHF. Here the CDR3 DNA reads TGTGCCAGCAGCCAAGGACAGGACCAAGGGGGAATCCAGCCCCAGCATTTT. The chain is built from TRBV3-1 (or the pseudogene TRBV3-2) and TRBJ1-5; a possible D gene is TRBD1 (6 bases). Germline assignment: CDR1 LGHDT and CDR2 YNNKEL (reference sequence). The ends were cut back, 1 base at V and 7 bases at J, with 20 bases in the middle. This CDR3 contains 17 residues.

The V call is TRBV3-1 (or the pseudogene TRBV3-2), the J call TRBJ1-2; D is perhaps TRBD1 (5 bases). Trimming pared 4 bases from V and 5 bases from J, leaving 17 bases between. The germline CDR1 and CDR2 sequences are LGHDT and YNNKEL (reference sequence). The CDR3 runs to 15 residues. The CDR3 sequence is CASSPIQGPGYGYTF. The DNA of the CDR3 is TGTGCCAGCAGCCCCATCCAGGGTCCCGGATATGGCTACACCTTC.

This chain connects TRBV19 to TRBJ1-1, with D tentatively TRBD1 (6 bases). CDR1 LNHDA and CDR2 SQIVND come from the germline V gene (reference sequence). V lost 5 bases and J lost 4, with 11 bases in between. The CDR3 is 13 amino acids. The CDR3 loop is CASSWGGPTEAFF. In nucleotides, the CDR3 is TGTGCCAGTAGTTGGGGGGGGCCCACTGAAGCTTTCTTT.

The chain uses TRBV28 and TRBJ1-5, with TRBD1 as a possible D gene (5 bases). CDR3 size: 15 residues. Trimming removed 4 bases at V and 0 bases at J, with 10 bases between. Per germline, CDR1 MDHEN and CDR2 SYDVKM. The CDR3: CASSYYGGSNQPQHF. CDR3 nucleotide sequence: TGTGCCAGCAGTTACTACGGGGGTAGCAATCAGCCCCAGCATTTT.

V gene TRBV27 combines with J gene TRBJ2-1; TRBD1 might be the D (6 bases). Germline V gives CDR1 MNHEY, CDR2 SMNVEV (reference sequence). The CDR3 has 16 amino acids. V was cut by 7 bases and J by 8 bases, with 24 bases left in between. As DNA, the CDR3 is TGTGCCAGCACTCCCCGGTGGGGGCAGGGCTTGGATGAGCAGTTCTTC. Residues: CASTPRWGQGLDEQFF.

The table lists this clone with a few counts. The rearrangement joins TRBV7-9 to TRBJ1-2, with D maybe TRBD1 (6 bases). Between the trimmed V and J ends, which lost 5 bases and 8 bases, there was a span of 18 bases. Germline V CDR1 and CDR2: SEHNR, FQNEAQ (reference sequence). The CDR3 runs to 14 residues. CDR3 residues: CASSTGTPLAGYTF. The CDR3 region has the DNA TGTGCCAGCAGCACCGGGACACCCCTTGCGGGCTACACCTTC.

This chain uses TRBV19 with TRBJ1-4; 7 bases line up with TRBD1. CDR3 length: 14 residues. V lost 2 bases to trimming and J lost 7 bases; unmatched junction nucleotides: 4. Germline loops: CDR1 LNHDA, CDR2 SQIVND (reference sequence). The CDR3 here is CASSISRGAEKLFF. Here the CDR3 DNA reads TGTGCCAGTAGTATATCCAGGGGGGCTGAAAAACTGTTTTTT.